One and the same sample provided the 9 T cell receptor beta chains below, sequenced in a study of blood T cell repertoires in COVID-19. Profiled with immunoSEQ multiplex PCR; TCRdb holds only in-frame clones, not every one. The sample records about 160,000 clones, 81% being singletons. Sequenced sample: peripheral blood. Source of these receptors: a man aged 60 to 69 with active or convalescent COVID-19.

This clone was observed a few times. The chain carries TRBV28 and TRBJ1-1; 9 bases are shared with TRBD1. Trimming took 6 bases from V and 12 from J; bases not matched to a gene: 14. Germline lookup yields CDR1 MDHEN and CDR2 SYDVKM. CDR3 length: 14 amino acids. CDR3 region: CASSPPPGQGRTFF. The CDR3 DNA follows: TGTGCCAGCAGCCCCCCACCGGGACAGGGCAGAACTTTCTTT. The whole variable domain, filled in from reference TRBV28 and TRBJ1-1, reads DVKVTQSSRYLVKRTGEKVFLECVQDMDHENMFWYRQDPGLGLRLIYFSYDVKMKEKGDIPEGYSVSREKKERFSLILESASTNQTSMYLCASSPPPGQGRTFFGQGTRLTVV.

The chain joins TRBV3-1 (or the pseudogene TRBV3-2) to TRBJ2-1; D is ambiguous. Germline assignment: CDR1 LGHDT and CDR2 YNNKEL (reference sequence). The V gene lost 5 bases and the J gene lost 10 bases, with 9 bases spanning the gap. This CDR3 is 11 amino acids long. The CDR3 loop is CASSNGREQFF. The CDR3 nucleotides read TGTGCCAGCAGCAACGGTCGGGAGCAGTTCTTC.

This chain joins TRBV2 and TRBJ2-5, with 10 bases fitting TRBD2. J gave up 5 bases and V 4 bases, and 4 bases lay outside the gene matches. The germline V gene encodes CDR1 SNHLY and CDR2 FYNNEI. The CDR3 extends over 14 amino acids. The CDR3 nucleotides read TGTGCCAGCAGTGCTAGCGGGGGATTCGAGACCCAGTACTTC. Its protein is CASSASGGFETQYF.

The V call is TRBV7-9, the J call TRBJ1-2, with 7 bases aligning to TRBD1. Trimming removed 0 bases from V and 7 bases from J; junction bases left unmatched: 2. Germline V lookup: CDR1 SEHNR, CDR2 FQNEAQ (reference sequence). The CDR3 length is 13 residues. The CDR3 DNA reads TGTGCCAGCAGCTTAGCAGACAGGGCTGGCTACACCTTC. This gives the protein CASSLADRAGYTF. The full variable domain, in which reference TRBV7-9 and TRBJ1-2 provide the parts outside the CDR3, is DTGVSQNPRHKITKRGQNVTFRCDPISEHNRLYWYRQTLGQGPEFLTYFQNEAQLEKSRLLSDRFSAERPKGSFSTLEIQRTEQGDSAMYLCASSLADRAGYTFGSGTRLTVV.

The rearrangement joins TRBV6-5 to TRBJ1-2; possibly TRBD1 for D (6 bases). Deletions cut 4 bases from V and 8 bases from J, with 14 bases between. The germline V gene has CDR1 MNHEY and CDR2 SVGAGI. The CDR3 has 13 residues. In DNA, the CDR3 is TGTGCCAGCAGTTTAGCAGGGGAGAGAGGCTACACCTTC. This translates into CASSLAGERGYTF.

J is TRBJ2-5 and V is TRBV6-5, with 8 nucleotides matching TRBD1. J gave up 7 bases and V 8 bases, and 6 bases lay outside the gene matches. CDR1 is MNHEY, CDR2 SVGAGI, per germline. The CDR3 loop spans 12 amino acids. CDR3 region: CASRGQGGTQYF. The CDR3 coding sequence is TGTGCCAGCCGAGGACAGGGTGGGACCCAGTACTTC.

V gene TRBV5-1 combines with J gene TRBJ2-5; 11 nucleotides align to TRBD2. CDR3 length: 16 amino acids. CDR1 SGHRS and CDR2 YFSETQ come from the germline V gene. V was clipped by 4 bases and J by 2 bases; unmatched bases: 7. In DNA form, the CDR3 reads TGCGCCAGCAGCCCCCCGACTAGCGGGGAACAAGAGACCCAGTACTTC. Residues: CASSPPTSGEQETQYF.

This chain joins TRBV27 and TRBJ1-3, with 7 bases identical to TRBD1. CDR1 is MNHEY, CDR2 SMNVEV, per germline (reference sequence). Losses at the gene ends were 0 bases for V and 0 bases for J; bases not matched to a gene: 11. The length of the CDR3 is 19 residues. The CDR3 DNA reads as TGTGCCAGCAGTTTATCCTACACGGGACAGACATCCTCTGGAAACACCATATATTTT. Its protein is CASSLSYTGQTSSGNTIYF.

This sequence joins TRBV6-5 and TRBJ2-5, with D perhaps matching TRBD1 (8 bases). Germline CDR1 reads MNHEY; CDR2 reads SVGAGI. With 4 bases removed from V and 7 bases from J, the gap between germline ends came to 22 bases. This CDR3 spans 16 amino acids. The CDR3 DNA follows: TGTGCCAGCAGTTGGGGGGGACAGGCCTCCGGAGGGACCCAGTACTTC. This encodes CASSWGGQASGGTQYF.